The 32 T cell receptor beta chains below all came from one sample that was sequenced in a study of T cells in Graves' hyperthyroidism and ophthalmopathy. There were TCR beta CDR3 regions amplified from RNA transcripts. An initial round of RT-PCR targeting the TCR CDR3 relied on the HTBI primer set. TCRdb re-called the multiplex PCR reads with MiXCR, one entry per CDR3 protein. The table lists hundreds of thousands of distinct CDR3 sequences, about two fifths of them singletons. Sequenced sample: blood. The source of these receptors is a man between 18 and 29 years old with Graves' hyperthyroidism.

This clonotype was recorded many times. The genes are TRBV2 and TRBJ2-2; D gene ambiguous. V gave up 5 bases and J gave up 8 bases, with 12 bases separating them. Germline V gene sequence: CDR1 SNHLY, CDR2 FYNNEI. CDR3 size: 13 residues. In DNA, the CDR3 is TGTGCCAGCAGTCCAATTTGGGGAGGGGAGCTGTTTTTT. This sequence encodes CASSPIWGGELFF.

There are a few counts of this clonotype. CDR3 in amino acids: CSARAGGVGNTIYF. CDR3 in DNA: TGCAGTGCTAGGGCAGGGGGCGTTGGAAACACCATATATTTT. The rearrangement uses TRBV20-1 and TRBJ1-3; 8 nucleotides line up with TRBD1. Losses at the gene ends were 3 bases for V and 3 bases for J; bases not matched to a gene: 4. CDR3 size: 14 residues. From germline, CDR1 is DFQATT and CDR2 SNEGSKA (reference sequence).

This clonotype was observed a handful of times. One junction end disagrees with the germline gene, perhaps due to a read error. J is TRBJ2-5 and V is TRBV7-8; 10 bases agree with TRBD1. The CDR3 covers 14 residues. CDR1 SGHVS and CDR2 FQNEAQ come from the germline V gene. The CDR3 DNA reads TGTGCCAGCAGCGCGACAGGGGGCAGAGAGGCCCAGTACTTC. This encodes CASSATGGREAQYF.

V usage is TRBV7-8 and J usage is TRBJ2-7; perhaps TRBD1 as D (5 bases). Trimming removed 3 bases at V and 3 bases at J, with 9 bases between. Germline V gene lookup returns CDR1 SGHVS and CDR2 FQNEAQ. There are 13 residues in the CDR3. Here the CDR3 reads CASSFTRDYEQYF. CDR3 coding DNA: TGTGCCAGCAGCTTTACCAGGGACTACGAGCAGTACTTC.

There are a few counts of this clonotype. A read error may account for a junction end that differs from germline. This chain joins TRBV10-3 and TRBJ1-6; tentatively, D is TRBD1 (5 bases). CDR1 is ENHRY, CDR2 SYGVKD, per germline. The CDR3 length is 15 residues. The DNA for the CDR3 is TGTGCCAGCAGTTTCGACCAACCAGGGTATTCACCCCTCCACTTT. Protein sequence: CASSFDQPGYSPLHF.

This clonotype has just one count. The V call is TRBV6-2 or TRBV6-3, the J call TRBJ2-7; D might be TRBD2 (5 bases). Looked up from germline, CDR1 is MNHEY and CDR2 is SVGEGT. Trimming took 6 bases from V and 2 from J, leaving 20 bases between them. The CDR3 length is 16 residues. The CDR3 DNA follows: TGTGCCAGCAGGCGCGAGAGTGGAGGCAGCCCCTACGAGCAGTACTTC. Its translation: CASRRESGGSPYEQYF.

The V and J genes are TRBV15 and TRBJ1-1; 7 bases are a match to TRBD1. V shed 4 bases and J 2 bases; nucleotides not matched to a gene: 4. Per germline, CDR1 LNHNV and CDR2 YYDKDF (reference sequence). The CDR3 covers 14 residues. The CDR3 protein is CATSTGDRNTEAFF. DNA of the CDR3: TGTGCCACCAGCACAGGGGACAGAAACACTGAAGCTTTCTTT.

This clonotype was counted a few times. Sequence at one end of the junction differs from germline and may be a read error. The CDR3 reads CASSSGQFLMNTEAFF. For the CDR3, the DNA is TGTGCCAGCAGTTCGGGACAGTTCCTCATGAACACTGAAGCTTTCTTT. This rearrangement joins TRBV10-3 to TRBJ1-1; 7 bases agree with TRBD1. The CDR3 covers 16 residues. Germline assignment: CDR1 ENHRY and CDR2 SYGVKD.

The CDR3 DNA reads as TGTGCCAGCAGCCGGGACTTTGCCGAGCAGTACTTC. Translation: CASSRDFAEQYF. This sequence joins TRBV7-9 and TRBJ2-7, with a possible D match to TRBD2 (6 bases). The length of the CDR3 is 12 residues. The V and J ends lost 5 bases and 6 bases respectively, with 11 bases between them. Germline loops: CDR1 SEHNR, CDR2 FQNEAQ (reference sequence).

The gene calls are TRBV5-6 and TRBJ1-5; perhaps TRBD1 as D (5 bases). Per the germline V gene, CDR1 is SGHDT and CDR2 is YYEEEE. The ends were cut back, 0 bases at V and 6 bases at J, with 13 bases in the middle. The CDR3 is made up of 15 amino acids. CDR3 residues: CASSLAGRISQPQHF. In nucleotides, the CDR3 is TGTGCCAGCAGCTTGGCGGGACGGATCAGTCAGCCCCAGCATTTT. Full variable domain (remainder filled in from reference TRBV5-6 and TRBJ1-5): DAGVTQSPTHLIKTRGQQVTLRCSPKSGHDTVSWYQQALGQGPQFIFQYYEEEERQRGNFPDRFSGHQFPNYSSELNVNALLLGDSALYLCASSLAGRISQPQHFGDGTRLSIL.

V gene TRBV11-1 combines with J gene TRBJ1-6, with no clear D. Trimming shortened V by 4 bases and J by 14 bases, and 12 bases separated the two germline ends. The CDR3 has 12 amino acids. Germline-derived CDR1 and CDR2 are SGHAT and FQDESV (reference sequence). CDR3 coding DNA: TGTGCCAGCAGCTCCGGATTCCCAGCCCTCCACTTT. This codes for CASSSGFPALHF.

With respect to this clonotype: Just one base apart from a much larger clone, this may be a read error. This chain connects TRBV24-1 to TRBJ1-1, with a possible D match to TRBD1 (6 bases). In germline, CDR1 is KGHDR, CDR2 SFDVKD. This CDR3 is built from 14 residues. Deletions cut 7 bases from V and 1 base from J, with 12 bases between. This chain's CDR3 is CATRGLTGNTEAFF. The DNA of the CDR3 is TGTGCCACCAGGGGATTGACAGGGAACACTGAAGCTTTCTTT.

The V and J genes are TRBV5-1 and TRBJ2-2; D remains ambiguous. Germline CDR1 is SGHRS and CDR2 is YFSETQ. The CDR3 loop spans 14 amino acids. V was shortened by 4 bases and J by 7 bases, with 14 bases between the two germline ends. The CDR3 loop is CASSPTGPGGELFF. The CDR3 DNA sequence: TGCGCCAGCAGCCCGACCGGGCCGGGCGGGGAGCTGTTTTTT. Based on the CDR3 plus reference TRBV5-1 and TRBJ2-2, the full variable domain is KAGVTQTPRYLIKTRGQQVTLSCSPISGHRSVSWYQQTPGQGLQFLFEYFSETQRNKGNFPGRFSGRQFSNSRSEMNVSTLELGDSALYLCASSPTGPGGELFFGEGSRLTVL.

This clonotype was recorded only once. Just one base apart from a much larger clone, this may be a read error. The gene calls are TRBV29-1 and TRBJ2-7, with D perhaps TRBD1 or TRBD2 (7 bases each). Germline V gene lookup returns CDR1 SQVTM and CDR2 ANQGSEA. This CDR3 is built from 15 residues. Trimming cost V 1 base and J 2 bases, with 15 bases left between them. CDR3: CSVEGQTGRAYEQYF. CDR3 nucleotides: TGCAGCGTTGAAGGTCAGACAGGGAGGGCCTACGAGCAGTACTTC.

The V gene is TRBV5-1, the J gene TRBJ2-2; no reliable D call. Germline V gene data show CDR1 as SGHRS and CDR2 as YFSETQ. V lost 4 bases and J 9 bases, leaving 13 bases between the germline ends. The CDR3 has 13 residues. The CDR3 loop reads CASSPVGTWELFF. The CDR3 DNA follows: TGCGCCAGCAGCCCCGTGGGAACCTGGGAGCTGTTTTTT.

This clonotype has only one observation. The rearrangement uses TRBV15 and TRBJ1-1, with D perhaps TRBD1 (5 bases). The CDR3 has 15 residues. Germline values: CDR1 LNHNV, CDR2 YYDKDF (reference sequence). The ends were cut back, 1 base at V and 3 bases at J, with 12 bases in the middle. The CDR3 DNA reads TGTGCCACCAGCAGAGTTGGAGGGACCTACACTGAAGCTTTCTTT. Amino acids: CATSRVGGTYTEAFF.

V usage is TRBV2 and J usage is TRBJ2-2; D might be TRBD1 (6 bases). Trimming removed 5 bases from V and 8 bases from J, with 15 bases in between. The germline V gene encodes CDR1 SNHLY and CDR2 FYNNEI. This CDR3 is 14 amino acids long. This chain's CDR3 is CASSLGALDGELFF. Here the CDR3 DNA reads TGTGCCAGCAGTCTGGGGGCGTTGGATGGGGAGCTGTTTTTT.

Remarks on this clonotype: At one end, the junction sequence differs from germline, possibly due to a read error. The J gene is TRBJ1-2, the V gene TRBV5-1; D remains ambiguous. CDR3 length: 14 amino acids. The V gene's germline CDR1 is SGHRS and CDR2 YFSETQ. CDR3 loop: CASSLEPGNYGYTF. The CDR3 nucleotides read TGTGCCAGCAGCTTGGAACCGGGGAACTATGGCTACACCTTC.

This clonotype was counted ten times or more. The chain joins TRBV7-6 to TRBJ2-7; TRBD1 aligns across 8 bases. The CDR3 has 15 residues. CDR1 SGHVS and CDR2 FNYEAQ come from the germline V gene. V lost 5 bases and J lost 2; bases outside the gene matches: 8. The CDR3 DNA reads TGTGCCAGCAGCCCCGGTCGGGACAGGACCTACGAGCAGTACTTC. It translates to CASSPGRDRTYEQYF. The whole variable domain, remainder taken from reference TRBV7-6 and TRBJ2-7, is GAGVSQSPRYKVTKRGQDVALRCDPISGHVSLYWYRQALGQGPEFLTYFNYEAQQDKSGLPNDRFSAERPEGSISTLTIQRTEQRDSAMYRCASSPGRDRTYEQYFGPGTRLTVT.

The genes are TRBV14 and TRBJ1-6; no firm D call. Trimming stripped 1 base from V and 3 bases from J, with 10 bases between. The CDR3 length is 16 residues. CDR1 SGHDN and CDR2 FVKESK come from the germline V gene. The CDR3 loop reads CASSQGSDLYNSPLHF. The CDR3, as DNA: TGTGCCAGCAGCCAAGGTTCGGACCTCTATAATTCACCCCTCCACTTT.

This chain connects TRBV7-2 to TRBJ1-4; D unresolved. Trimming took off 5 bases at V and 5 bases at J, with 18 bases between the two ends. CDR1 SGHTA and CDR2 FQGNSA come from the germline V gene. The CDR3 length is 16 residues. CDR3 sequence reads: CASSRAGVSYNEKLFF. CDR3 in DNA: TGTGCCAGCAGCCGAGCGGGAGTCTCCTACAATGAAAAACTGTTTTTT.

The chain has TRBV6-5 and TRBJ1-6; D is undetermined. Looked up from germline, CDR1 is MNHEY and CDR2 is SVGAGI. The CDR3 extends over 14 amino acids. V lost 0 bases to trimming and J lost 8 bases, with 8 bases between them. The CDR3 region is CASSYSGQDSPLHF. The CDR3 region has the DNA TGTGCCAGCAGTTACTCCGGGCAGGATTCACCCCTCCACTTT.

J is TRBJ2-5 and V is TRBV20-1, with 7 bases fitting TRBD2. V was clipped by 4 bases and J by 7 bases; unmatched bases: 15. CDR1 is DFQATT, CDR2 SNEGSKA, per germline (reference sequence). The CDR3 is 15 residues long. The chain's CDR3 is CSAITSVTSGGTQYF. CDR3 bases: TGCAGTGCTATAACTAGCGTTACTTCAGGTGGGACCCAGTACTTC.

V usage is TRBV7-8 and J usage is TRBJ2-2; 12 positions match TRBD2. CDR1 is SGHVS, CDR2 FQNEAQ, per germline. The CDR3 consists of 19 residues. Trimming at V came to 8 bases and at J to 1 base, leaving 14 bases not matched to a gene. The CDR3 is CASGRRTSGRTKNTGELFF. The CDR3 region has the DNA TGTGCCAGCGGAAGGCGTACTAGCGGGAGGACAAAGAACACCGGGGAGCTGTTTTTT.

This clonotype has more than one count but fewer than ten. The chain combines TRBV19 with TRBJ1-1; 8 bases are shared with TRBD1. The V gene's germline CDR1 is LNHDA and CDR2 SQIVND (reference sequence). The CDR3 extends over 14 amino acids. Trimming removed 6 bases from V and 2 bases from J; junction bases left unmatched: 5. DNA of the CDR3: TGTGCCAGTAGGGGAACAGGGGGTAACACTGAAGCTTTCTTT. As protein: CASRGTGGNTEAFF.

CDR3 amino acids: CAISSVLAGAETQYF. The CDR3 DNA is TGTGCCATCAGTTCCGTACTAGCGGGAGCAGAGACCCAGTACTTC. The V and J genes are TRBV10-3 and TRBJ2-5; TRBD2 matches at 11 bases. CDR3 size: 15 residues. J lost 4 bases, V lost 5 bases, and 6 bases had no gene match. Germline V gene data show CDR1 as ENHRY and CDR2 as SYGVKD.

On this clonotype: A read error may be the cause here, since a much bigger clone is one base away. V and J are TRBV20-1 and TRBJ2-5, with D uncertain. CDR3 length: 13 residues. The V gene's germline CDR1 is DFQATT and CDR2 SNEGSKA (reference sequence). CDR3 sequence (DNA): TGCAGTGCTAGAGATCCCGCCGTCGAGACCCGGTACTTC. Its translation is CSARDPAVETRYF.

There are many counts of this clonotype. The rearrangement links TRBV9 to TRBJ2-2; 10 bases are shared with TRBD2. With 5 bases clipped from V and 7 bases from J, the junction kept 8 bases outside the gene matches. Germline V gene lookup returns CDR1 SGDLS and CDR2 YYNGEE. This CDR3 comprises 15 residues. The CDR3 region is CASRPSSGSGGELFF. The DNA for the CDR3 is TGTGCCAGCAGACCATCTAGCGGGAGCGGCGGGGAGCTGTTTTTT.

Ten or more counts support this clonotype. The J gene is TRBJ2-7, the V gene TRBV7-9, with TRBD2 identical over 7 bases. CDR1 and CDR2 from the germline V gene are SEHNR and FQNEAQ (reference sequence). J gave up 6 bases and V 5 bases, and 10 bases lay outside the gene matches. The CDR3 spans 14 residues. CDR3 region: CASSPGSGTTEQYF. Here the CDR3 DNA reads TGTGCCAGCAGCCCAGGGTCGGGGACTACCGAGCAGTACTTC.

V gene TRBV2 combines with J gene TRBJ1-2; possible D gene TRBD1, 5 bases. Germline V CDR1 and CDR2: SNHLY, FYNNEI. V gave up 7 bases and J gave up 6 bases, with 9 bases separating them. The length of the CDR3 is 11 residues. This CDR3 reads CASTGGHGYTF. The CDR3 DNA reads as TGTGCCAGCACCGGGGGTCATGGCTACACCTTC. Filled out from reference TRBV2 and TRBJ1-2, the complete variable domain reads EPEVTQTPSHQVTQMGQEVILRCVPISNHLYFYWYRQILGQKVEFLVSFYNNEISEKSEIFDDQFSVERPDGSNFTLKIRSTKLEDSAMYFCASTGGHGYTFGSGTRLTVV.

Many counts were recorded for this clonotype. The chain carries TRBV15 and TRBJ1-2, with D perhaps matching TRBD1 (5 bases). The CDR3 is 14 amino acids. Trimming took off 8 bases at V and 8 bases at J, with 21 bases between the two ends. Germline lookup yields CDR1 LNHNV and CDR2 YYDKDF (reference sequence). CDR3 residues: CATRGIDSHSGYTF. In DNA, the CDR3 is TGTGCCACCCGGGGAATAGACAGCCATAGCGGCTACACCTTC.

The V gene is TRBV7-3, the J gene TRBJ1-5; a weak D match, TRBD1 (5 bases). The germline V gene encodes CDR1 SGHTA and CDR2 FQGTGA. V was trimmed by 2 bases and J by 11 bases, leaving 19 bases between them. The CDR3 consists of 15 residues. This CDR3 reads CASSLERGTQETQHF. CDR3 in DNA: TGTGCCAGCAGCTTAGAGCGGGGGACCCAAGAGACCCAGCATTTT.